This T cell receptor (beta chain) is drawn from a study of response to subunit inactivated influenza vaccine. General study points: A suggestion made by the authors is that each seasonal influenza vaccination recruits few new T cells.

V was clipped by 4 bases and J by 2 bases, with 10 bases between them. The CDR3 is made up of 13 amino acids. Germline CDR1 SGHKS, CDR2 YYEKEE (reference sequence). MiXCR, applied by TCRdb to the RT-PCR reads, yields one record per CDR3 protein. Of roughly 460,000 distinct CDR3 sequences in the sample, about a tenth were seen once. Notes on this clonotype: Antigen unknown.

The sample here was PBMCs from blood, taken roughly 6 weeks after vaccination. V usage is TRBV5-5 and J usage is TRBJ2-7; D remains unclear. This TCR was recovered from a man in his fifties or sixties who received an inactivated influenza vaccine. Here the CDR3 reads CASSPFPAYEQYF. The CDR3 DNA is TGTGCCAGCAGCCCGTTCCCCGCCTACGAGCAGTACTTC.